The rows below give T cell receptor beta chains drawn from one sample of a study of shared clonotypes between healthy human individuals. Only in-frame clones appear in the TCRdb table, and some are missing; sequencing was by immunoSEQ multiplex PCR. The sample shows about 2 million clones, about 95% of them seen only once. The sample comprised naive CD4+ T cells sorted from blood. All receptors come from a man between 18 and 29 years old in good health. Both conserved end residues are part of each CDR3. D genes are given only for firm matches. Clone size is given for some rows only: seen once, a few or many times, or a class if the clone is expanded.

.,TRBJ2-1,TRBV29-1,.,TGCAGCGTTGGTTTGGTATTCCAGTTCTTC,CSVGLVFQFF
.,TRBJ1-2,TRBV5-6,.,TGTGCCAGCAGCTTGGGGACAACTAACTATGGCTACACCTTC,CASSLGTTNYGYTF
.,TRBJ2-1,TRBV2,TRBD2,TGTGCCAGCAACTCGGGACTACATAATGAGCAGTTCTTC,CASNSGLHNEQFF
once,TRBJ2-2,TRBV5-1,TRBD2,TGCGCCAGCAGCTTGACGGGAGGGCCTAATGCCGGGGAGCTGTTTTTT,CASSLTGGPNAGELFF
.,TRBJ2-5,TRBV7-2,.,TGTGCCAGCAGCTTCGGGACGCGTGAGACCCAGTACTTC,CASSFGTRETQYF
.,TRBJ1-1,TRBV2,TRBD1,TGTGCCAGCGGACCAACAGGGGCGAAGAACACTGAAGCTTTCTTT,CASGPTGAKNTEAFF
.,TRBJ2-1,TRBV5-4,TRBD2,TGTGCCAGCAGCTTGGGGGCTAGCGGGAGCTACAATGAGCAGTTCTTC,CASSLGASGSYNEQFF
.,TRBJ2-2,TRBV11-1,.,TGTGCCAGCAGCTTGGACCGATACACCGGGGAGCTGTTTTTT,CASSLDRYTGELFF
.,TRBJ1-1,TRBV5-1,TRBD1,TGCGCCAGCAGCCCCGGACAGGGGCTCCTCACTGAAGCTTTCTTT,CASSPGQGLLTEAFF
.,TRBJ1-5,TRBV7-2,TRBD1,TGTGCCAGCAGCCCACAGACAGGGGTGGGACAGCCCCAGCATTTT,CASSPQTGVGQPQHF
.,TRBJ1-4,TRBV5-4,.,TGTGCCAGCGGCGGGGGCCCCGGGTTGACTAATGAAAAACTGTTTTTT,CASGGGPGLTNEKLFF
.,TRBJ2-5,TRBV7-2,.,TGTGCCAGCAGCAAAAGCCGTTCTCAAGAGACCCAGTACTTC,CASSKSRSQETQYF
.,TRBJ2-2,TRBV5-1,.,TGCGCCAGCACAGCCTTGGGCACCGGGGAGCTGTTTTTT,CASTALGTGELFF
.,TRBJ1-6,TRBV7-9,.,TGTGCCAGCAGCTTAGACGGGTTATCACCCCTCCACTTT,CASSLDGLSPLHF
.,TRBJ2-5,TRBV9,TRBD1,TGTGCCAGCAGCCCCAGACAGGGGGTAGGGGAGACCCAGTACTTC,CASSPRQGVGETQYF
.,TRBJ2-3,TRBV18,TRBD2,TGTGCCAGCTCACTACCGGGACTAGCGGGGGGATCCGGTGGTACGCAGTATTTT,CASSLPGLAGGSGGTQYF
.,TRBJ2-7,TRBV11-2,.,TGTGCCAGCAGCTTGGCCTTCGGGCCCCCCTACGAGCAGTACTTC,CASSLAFGPPYEQYF
.,TRBJ2-3,TRBV30,.,TGTGCCTGGGCCAACCTATGGACAGATACGCAGTATTTT,CAWANLWTDTQYF
.,TRBJ2-7,TRBV6-5,TRBD2,TGTGCCAGCAGCCGGGGGGGCTACGAGCAGTACTTC,CASSRGGYEQYF
.,TRBJ1-2,TRBV5-5,.,TGTGCCAGCAGCTTGGTGCGGGGGGCGTATGGCTACACCTTC,CASSLVRGAYGYTF
.,TRBJ1-1,TRBV9,.,TGTGCCAGCAGCGTAGGTCGATACACTGAAGCTTTCTTT,CASSVGRYTEAFF
.,TRBJ1-2,TRBV28,.,TGTGCCAGCTCTTTGGGCGGCGGAGGAGTTAACTATGGCTACACCTTC,CASSLGGGGVNYGYTF
.,TRBJ2-3,TRBV7-2,TRBD1,TGTGCCAGCAGCCGACAGGGGGCAGGCACAGATACGCAGTATTTT,CASSRQGAGTDTQYF
.,TRBJ2-2,TRBV6-4,.,TGTGCCAGCAGTGCCGGCCTATGGGTCGGGGAGCTGTTTTTT,CASSAGLWVGELFF
.,TRBJ2-3,TRBV7-2,TRBD1,TGTGCCAGCAGCTTATCCGGACAGGGGGCAGATACGCAGTATTTT,CASSLSGQGADTQYF
.,TRBJ1-4,TRBV30,.,TGTGCCTGGAGTGTAGTTTCGGGCTCAACTAATGAAAAACTGTTTTTT,CAWSVVSGSTNEKLFF
many,TRBJ1-5,TRBV6-6,.,TGTGCCACCGACCCCTTAGGCAATCAGCCCCAGCATTTT,CATDPLGNQPQHF
.,TRBJ1-2,TRBV19,TRBD1,TGTGCCAGTAGTCCCCTAAGAGCAGGGGGAGGCTACACCTTC,CASSPLRAGGGYTF
once,TRBJ1-6,TRBV30,.,TGTGCCTGGAGTGTACGAGGTCAGCTTAATTCACCCCTCCACTTT,CAWSVRGQLNSPLHF
.,TRBJ1-2,TRBV7-2,TRBD1,TGTGCCAGCAGCCCCCAAGGACAGGGCTACTATGGCTACACCTTC,CASSPQGQGYYGYTF
once,TRBJ2-3,TRBV30,.,TGTGCCTGGAGTATGCAGGACGGTCCAGATACGCAGTATTTT,CAWSMQDGPDTQYF
.,TRBJ1-2,TRBV5-4,TRBD1,TGTGCCAGCAGCTTGGAGGACAGGGCGGTATACTCTAACTATGGCTACACCTTC,CASSLEDRAVYSNYGYTF
.,TRBJ1-5,TRBV14,TRBD1,TGTGCCAGCCTTACAGGGGACGGGCCCCAGCATTTT,CASLTGDGPQHF
.,TRBJ2-5,TRBV30,.,TGTGCCTGGAGTTCCAGTCAAGAGACCCAGTACTTC,CAWSSSQETQYF
.,TRBJ2-2,TRBV4-1,.,TGCGCCAGCAGCCAAATACCGACATACGCGAACACCGGGGAGCTGTTTTTT,CASSQIPTYANTGELFF
.,TRBJ2-2,TRBV9,.,TGTGCCAGCAGCTGGACTACCGGCGACACCGGGGAGCTGTTTTTT,CASSWTTGDTGELFF
.,TRBJ2-7,TRBV6-5,TRBD1,TGTGCCAGCAGTTATGGTACAGGGGGCGGCTACGAGCAGTACTTC,CASSYGTGGGYEQYF